The 4 T cell receptor beta chains in this list originate from one sample, sequenced in a study of cytomegalovirus exposure and HLA in healthy donors. Use of 60 Vbeta and 13 Jbeta primers characterized the PCR. TCRdb's table, derived via immunoSEQ multiplex PCR, lists solely in-frame clones and lacks some. The sample holds some 170,000 clones; 80% are singletons and the top ten take 8.5% to 10%. Material for sequencing was PBMCs. These receptor sequences come from a man aged 18 to 29 in good health and CMV-seropositive.

The chain couples TRBV7-7 to TRBJ2-7; 9 nucleotides agree with TRBD1. Trimming removed 4 bases from V and 5 bases from J; junction bases left unmatched: 3. The CDR3 sequence is 13 residues long. Germline CDR1 is SSHAT and CDR2 is FNYEAQ (reference sequence). The CDR3 reads CASSSGQGDEQYF. The CDR3 bases are TGTGCCAGCAGCTCGGGACAGGGAGACGAGCAGTACTTC.

The chain links TRBV5-1 to TRBJ1-3, with D possibly matching TRBD1 (5 bases). Trimming cost V 0 bases and J 2 bases, with 12 bases left between them. This CDR3 is built from 16 residues. Germline V gene data show CDR1 as SGHRS and CDR2 as YFSETQ. The CDR3 DNA sequence: TGCGCCAGCAGCTTGGCCCGTGGGGCTACTGGAAACACCATATATTTT. Its protein is CASSLARGATGNTIYF.

V usage is TRBV19 and J usage is TRBJ1-4, with D maybe TRBD1 (5 bases). The CDR3 is made up of 17 amino acids. Deletions cut 2 bases from V and 0 bases from J, with 13 bases between. CDR1 and CDR2 from the germline V gene are LNHDA and SQIVND (reference sequence). Written as DNA, the CDR3 is TGTGCCAGTAGTATAACCCCGGGGGTGACAACTAATGAAAAACTGTTTTTT. It codes for CASSITPGVTTNEKLFF.

To note about this clone: At one end, the junction sequence differs from germline, possibly due to a read error. V is TRBV19 and J is TRBJ2-7; weak D call: TRBD2 (7 bases). This CDR3 spans 11 amino acids. The V gene's germline CDR1 is LNHDA and CDR2 SQIVND (reference sequence). The CDR3 is CATRGAGHSLF. CDR3 bases: TGTGCCACCCGAGGAGCGGGACACTCCCTTTTC.